Below, 22 T cell receptor beta chains from the same sample are listed, as sequenced in a study of CD8 T cells in ankylosing spondylitis. Study results and caveats: Apparently characteristic of ankylosing spondylitis blood was a TCR beta motif (about eight highly homologous variants).

From the 5' RACE reads, TCRdb called clonotypes with MiXCR, one entry per CDR3 protein. The repertoire has fewer than 450,000 distinct CDR3 sequences, roughly 17% of them found once; the top ten carry approximately 0.93%. Their antigen targets remain unknown. Sequences were obtained from blood, either unsorted or a sorted T cell fraction (not recorded which). The receptor set was obtained from a male donor with ankylosing spondylitis.

V is TRBV6-2 or TRBV6-3 and J is TRBJ1-5; possible D gene TRBD1, 6 bases. There are 15 residues in the CDR3. Trimming left V 7 bases short and J 1 base short, with 14 bases between. Germline loops: CDR1 MNHEY, CDR2 SVGEGT. CDR3 DNA: TGTGCCAGCACCTCCGGCAGGGGCAGCAATCAGCCCCAGCATTTT. This sequence encodes CASTSGRGSNQPQHF.

The CDR3: CASSGGSLTEQYF. The CDR3 DNA follows: TGTGCCAGCAGCGGGGGGTCACTAACCGAGCAGTACTTC. The V call is TRBV7-8, the J call TRBJ2-7; possible D gene TRBD2, 6 bases. The germline V gene has CDR1 SGHVS and CDR2 FQNEAQ. The ends were cut back, 5 bases at V and 6 bases at J, with 14 bases in the middle. The CDR3 length is 13 residues. The full variable domain, in which reference TRBV7-8 and TRBJ2-7 provide the parts outside the CDR3, is GAGVSQSPRYKVAKRGQDVALRCDPISGHVSLFWYQQALGQGPEFLTYFQNEAQLDKSGLPSDRFFAERPEGSVSTLKIQRTQQEDSAVYLCASSGGSLTEQYFGPGTRLTVT.

This clonotype has just a few counts. The chain employs TRBV5-1 and TRBJ2-5; D is possibly TRBD2 (6 bases). The CDR3 totals 13 residues. The V end lost 9 bases, the J end lost 5 bases, and 17 bases lay between the germline ends. CDR1 is SGHRS, CDR2 YFSETQ, per germline. CDR3 DNA sequence: TGCGCCACCAAAAAGACTAGTTCGGAGACCCAGTACTTC. Protein sequence: CATKKTSSETQYF.

This clonotype was counted a few times. The chain combines TRBV25-1 with TRBJ1-6; TRBD1 agrees at 11 bases. Germline V gene data show CDR1 as MGHDK and CDR2 as SYGVNS. The V and J ends lost 7 bases and 6 bases, in that order; junction bases with no gene match: 8. The CDR3 extends over 16 amino acids. CDR3 coding DNA: TGTGCCAGCACCAGGACAGGGGGCGGAATTAATTCACCCCTCCACTTT. It encodes CASTRTGGGINSPLHF. The whole variable domain, filled in from reference TRBV25-1 and TRBJ1-6, reads EADIYQTPRYLVIGTGKKITLECSQTMGHDKMYWYQQDPGMELHLIHYSYGVNSTEKGDLSSESTVSRIRTEHFPLTLESARPSHTSQYLCASTRTGGGINSPLHFGNGTRLTVT.

The V gene is TRBV7-9, the J gene TRBJ2-2; 8 nucleotides align to TRBD2. Looked up from germline, CDR1 is SEHNR and CDR2 is FQNEAQ (reference sequence). J gave up 0 bases and V 5 bases, and 2 bases lay outside the gene matches. CDR3 length equals 15 residues. The CDR3 DNA follows: TGTGCCAGCAGCGGGGGACTAGCGAACACCGGGGAGCTGTTTTTT. Translated, it gives CASSGGLANTGELFF.

The chain employs TRBV7-2 and TRBJ2-5, with 7 bases matching TRBD1. The CDR3 spans 13 residues. The V and J ends lost 5 bases and 5 bases, in that order; junction bases with no gene match: 5. Germline CDR1 reads SGHTA; CDR2 reads FQGNSA. The CDR3 DNA reads as TGTGCCAGCAGCAATAAGGGGGCTGAGACCCAGTACTTC. Translating it yields CASSNKGAETQYF.

The chain recombines TRBV7-9 with TRBJ1-4; maybe TRBD1 (5 bases). Trimming pared 1 base from V and 8 bases from J, leaving 14 bases between. The CDR3 spans 15 residues. Germline CDR1 and CDR2: SEHNR and FQNEAQ (reference sequence). The DNA for the CDR3 is TGTGCCAGCAGCTTAGGAGGCGGGACGCAAGAAAAACTGTTTTTT. This encodes CASSLGGGTQEKLFF.

In regard to this clonotype: A junction boundary mismatches the germline segment, possibly from a read error. CDR3 DNA: TGTGCCACCAGTGATGAGACTAGCGGGAGGAGGTCAGATATGCAGTATTTT. It encodes CATSDETSGRRSDMQYF. The chain carries TRBV24-1 and TRBJ2-3, with 13 bases that match TRBD2. Germline-derived CDR1 and CDR2 are KGHDR and SFDVKD. The CDR3 sequence is 17 residues long.

The chain employs TRBV4-2 and TRBJ1-3; D is possibly TRBD1 (5 bases). Per germline, CDR1 LGHNA and CDR2 YNFKEQ. Trimming took off 7 bases at V and 0 bases at J, with 13 bases between the two ends. The CDR3 consists of 15 residues. CDR3 in DNA: TGTGCCAGCACCCCGTGGGGGGGCTCTGGAAACACCATATATTTT. Protein: CASTPWGGSGNTIYF.

The chain links TRBV6-1 to TRBJ1-1; D gene ambiguous. V dropped 2 bases and J dropped 9 bases, with 10 bases sitting between them. CDR1 and CDR2 (germline): MNHNS, SASEGT. This CDR3 region has 12 residues. The CDR3 DNA follows: TGTGCCAGCAGTGAAAGGGCAGCCCAAGCTTTCTTT. Its translation is CASSERAAQAFF.

This clonotype was detected only a few times. The chain carries TRBV28 and TRBJ1-1; tentatively, D is TRBD1 (5 bases). V shed 4 bases and J shed 0 bases, with 12 bases lying between them. Germline-derived CDR1 and CDR2 are MDHEN and SYDVKM. This CDR3 spans 15 amino acids. CDR3 bases: TGTGCCAGCAGTTCCGACAGACTTATGAACACTGAAGCTTTCTTT. Protein product: CASSSDRLMNTEAFF.

The gene calls are TRBV7-6 and TRBJ2-5; D gene uncertain. With 2 bases removed from V and 4 bases from J, the gap between germline ends came to 5 bases. The CDR3 is 12 residues long. CDR1 and CDR2 (germline): SGHVS, FNYEAQ. CDR3 coding DNA: TGTGCCAGCAGCTTAAGCTCAGAGACCCAGTACTTC. Amino acids: CASSLSSETQYF.

The J gene is TRBJ2-5, the V gene TRBV4-2; 7 bases agree with TRBD1. The CDR3 is made up of 15 amino acids. Germline CDR1 and CDR2: LGHNA and YNFKEQ. Unmatched junction bases numbered 7, after V lost 2 bases and J lost 4 bases. CDR3 sequence: CASSQRQGVRETQYF. For the CDR3, the DNA is TGTGCCAGCAGCCAACGACAGGGCGTTCGAGAGACCCAGTACTTC.

This clonotype appeared a few times. J is TRBJ2-1 and V is TRBV5-1; D may be TRBD2 (6 bases). Germline V gene sequence: CDR1 SGHRS, CDR2 YFSETQ. This CDR3 contains 16 residues. V lost 1 base, J lost 2 bases, and 13 bases lay in between. The CDR3 is CASSLTTGLTYNEQFF. For the CDR3, the DNA is TGCGCCAGCAGCTTGACCACGGGACTTACCTACAATGAGCAGTTCTTC.

This clonotype was picked up a small number of times. V is TRBV7-9 and J is TRBJ1-2; 8 bases agree with TRBD1. The V and J ends lost 5 bases and 5 bases, in that order; junction bases with no gene match: 16. This CDR3 contains 17 residues. Germline CDR1 reads SEHNR; CDR2 reads FQNEAQ (reference sequence). The CDR3 sequence is CASSPETGAGTRYGYTF. The CDR3 bases are TGTGCCAGCAGCCCGGAGACAGGGGCCGGAACGCGGTATGGCTACACCTTC. The whole variable domain, filled in from reference TRBV7-9 and TRBJ1-2, reads DTGVSQNPRHKITKRGQNVTFRCDPISEHNRLYWYRQTLGQGPEFLTYFQNEAQLEKSRLLSDRFSAERPKGSFSTLEIQRTEQGDSAMYLCASSPETGAGTRYGYTFGSGTRLTVV.

This chain uses TRBV7-2 with TRBJ1-1; no clear D gene. The CDR3 spans 16 residues. CDR1 and CDR2 (germline): SGHTA, FQGNSA. V shed 2 bases and J shed 1 base, with 14 bases lying between them. CDR3 sequence: CASSLSYQVANTEAFF. In DNA form, the CDR3 reads TGTGCCAGCAGCTTAAGTTACCAAGTCGCGAACACTGAAGCTTTCTTT.

The rearrangement links TRBV29-1 to TRBJ2-3; no definite D call. CDR1 is SQVTM and CDR2 is ANQGSEA in the germline V gene. The CDR3 runs to 14 residues. The V and J ends lost 6 bases and 1 base respectively, with 14 bases between them. CDR3 DNA: TGCAGCGTCGCCGAGGAGAGACGCACAGATACGCAGTATTTT. The encoded protein is CSVAEERRTDTQYF.

A few counts support this clonotype. The V gene is TRBV29-1, the J gene TRBJ1-1, with D perhaps matching TRBD1 (5 bases). This CDR3 is built from 13 residues. V was cut by 8 bases and J by 3 bases, with 16 bases left in between. Germline CDR1 is SQVTM and CDR2 is ANQGSEA. This CDR3 is CSCRRGGYTEAFF. In nucleotides, the CDR3 is TGCAGCTGCCGCCGGGGGGGATACACTGAAGCTTTCTTT.

This clonotype was seen ten or more times. This rearrangement joins TRBV7-2 to TRBJ2-5; D is uncertain. This CDR3 region has 13 residues. V lost 3 bases and J lost 1, with 6 bases in between. Germline CDR1 SGHTA, CDR2 FQGNSA. The CDR3, as DNA: TGTGCCAGCAGCTTCCCCCCCCAAGAGACCCAGTACTTC. This sequence encodes CASSFPPQETQYF.

This clonotype was recorded a few times. J is TRBJ1-1 and V is TRBV19; D remains unclear. With 5 bases removed from V and 1 base from J, the gap between germline ends came to 14 bases. The CDR3 sequence is 15 residues long. Germline CDR1 LNHDA, CDR2 SQIVND (reference sequence). CDR3 amino acids: CASSAGLASNTEAFF. CDR3 coding DNA: TGTGCCAGTAGTGCCGGTCTCGCCTCGAACACTGAAGCTTTCTTT.

This clonotype was detected only a few times. This chain joins TRBV6-1 and TRBJ2-1; 9 nucleotides match TRBD1. CDR1 is MNHNS, CDR2 SASEGT, per germline. The CDR3 contains 15 residues. V lost 4 bases to trimming and J lost 8 bases; unmatched junction nucleotides: 9. The CDR3 spells CASSAGTGSRHEQFF. CDR3 in DNA: TGTGCCAGCAGTGCCGGGACAGGGAGTCGCCATGAGCAGTTCTTC.

This clonotype was counted between two and nine times. This rearrangement joins TRBV5-1 to TRBJ1-1, with D perhaps matching TRBD1 (6 bases). The CDR3 is 17 residues long. The ends were cut back, 4 bases at V and 0 bases at J, with 19 bases in the middle. Germline CDR1 and CDR2: SGHRS and YFSETQ. The CDR3 here is CASSPLGGLVMNTEAFF. As DNA, the CDR3 is TGCGCCAGCAGCCCCTTGGGGGGGCTCGTTATGAACACTGAAGCTTTCTTT.